The rows below give T cell receptor beta chains drawn from one sample of a study of T cell responses to AZD1222 COVID-19 vaccine. Sequencing used immunoSEQ multiplex PCR; TCRdb keeps in-frame clones, though not all of them. This table holds 150,000 to 200,000 clones, more than 80% found once. The sample here was peripheral blood, taken on day 0 of AZD1222 vaccination. Source of these receptors: an adult in good health. Each CDR3 is given with its conserved first and last residue. The D gene is left open where the match is weak. The size of a clone is reported for some rows only, either as once, few or many, or as a class for expanded clones.

>.|TRBJ2-1|.|TRBV5-1
TGCGCCAGCAGCCCTGAGGGGGGCGCTTACAATGAGCAGTTCTTC
CASSPEGGAYNEQFF
>few|TRBJ1-3|.|TRBV11-2
TGTGCCACCCAGCTTAGATCCTACAGCCACTCTGGAAACACCATATATTTT
CATQLRSYSHSGNTIYF
>.|TRBJ2-1|TRBD2|TRBV28
TGTGCCAGCAGTTTATCTTCCCCCCCCCTAGCGGGGGAGTACAATGAGCAGTTCTTC
CASSLSSPPLAGEYNEQFF
>.|TRBJ1-4|.|TRBV4-1
TGCGCCAGCAGCCCTGGTCGCACGGCCTCTTGGGAAAAACTGTTTTTT
CASSPGRTASWEKLFF
>.|TRBJ2-1|TRBD2|TRBV5-1
TGCGCCAGCAGCTTGACTAGCGGGGGGATATACAATGAGCAGTTCTTC
CASSLTSGGIYNEQFF
>.|TRBJ2-3|.|TRBV3-1/TRBV3-2
TGTGCCAGCAGCCGCCTGGAGGGCACAGATACGCAGTATTTT
CASSRLEGTDTQYF
>.|TRBJ2-7|TRBD2|TRBV27
TGTGCCAGCAGACTAGCGGGAGGGTACGAGCAGTACTTC
CASRLAGGYEQYF
>.|TRBJ1-5|.|TRBV6-5
TGTGCCAGCAGTTACTCGAATCGGGAGTGGCCCCAGCATTTT
CASSYSNREWPQHF
>once|TRBJ1-3|TRBD1|TRBV19
TGTGCCAGTAGTTTACAGGGGTGGGCCATATATTTT
CASSLQGWAIYF
>.|TRBJ1-5|TRBD1|TRBV5-6
TGTGCCAGCAGCTTAACAGGGGGCAACAATCAGCCCCAGCATTTT
CASSLTGGNNQPQHF
>many|TRBJ1-5|.|TRBV6-1
TGTGCCAGCAGTGCTACAGGAAGGGGTAGCAATCAGCCCCAGCATTTT
CASSATGRGSNQPQHF
>once|TRBJ2-7|TRBD1|TRBV4-1
TGCGCCAGCAGCCAAGAATACTTTGTGGGACAGCATTTTTCTTCGTACGAGCAGTACTTC
CASSQEYFVGQHFSSYEQYF
>.|TRBJ2-7|.|TRBV3-1/TRBV3-2
TGTGCCAGCAGCCTCTCGTGGGGGCGGGGGTCCTACGAGCAGTACTTC
CASSLSWGRGSYEQYF